The 23 T cell receptor beta chains reported below all come from one sample, sequenced in a study of shared clonotypes between healthy human individuals. Here immunoSEQ multiplex PCR was the method, and the copy in TCRdb shows in-frame clones only, minus some. The data show about 490,000 clones, about 79% seen once. Sequencing was performed on PBMCs. The receptors were sampled from a woman aged 40 to 55 in good health. Some clones in this sample may be carry-over from other donors' samples.

This clone has only one observation. The chain links TRBV28 to TRBJ2-1; D possibly corresponds to TRBD2 (6 bases). Germline V gene sequence: CDR1 MDHEN, CDR2 SYDVKM. V shed 5 bases and J shed 6 bases, with 23 bases lying between them. CDR3 length: 17 amino acids. The CDR3 bases are TGTGCCAGCAGTCGACTCCTGCTAGCGCCCTTTACCAATGAGCAGTTCTTC. This translates into CASSRLLLAPFTNEQFF.

V and J are TRBV28 and TRBJ2-7; D unresolved. Germline V lookup: CDR1 MDHEN, CDR2 SYDVKM. Trimming cost V 8 bases and J 7 bases, with 18 bases left between them. The CDR3 has 13 amino acids. CDR3 sequence: CASSFSRVGEQYF. In nucleotides, the CDR3 is TGTGCCAGCTCCTTCTCTCGGGTGGGGGAGCAGTACTTC.

The V gene is TRBV6-6, the J gene TRBJ2-1; the D call may be TRBD1 or TRBD2 (5 bases each). This CDR3 is 12 amino acids long. Germline loops: CDR1 MNHNY, CDR2 SVGAGI (reference sequence). Trimming took 6 bases from V and 5 from J, leaving 8 bases between them. The CDR3: CASRGDDNEQFF. The CDR3 DNA follows: TGTGCCAGCAGGGGGGACGACAATGAGCAGTTCTTC.

The chain links TRBV11-3 to TRBJ2-7; D perhaps matches TRBD1 (6 bases). The CDR3 is 19 residues long. The V end was cut by 1 base, the J end by 0 bases, with 22 bases between. CDR1 is SGHNT, CDR2 YENEEA, per germline. The CDR3 reads CASSLVPPFDRSGSYEQYF. The CDR3 DNA follows: TGTGCCAGCAGCTTAGTACCCCCCTTTGACAGGTCCGGCTCCTACGAGCAGTACTTC.

This clone appeared a single time. The chain couples TRBV18 to TRBJ2-3; unclear D gene. The germline V gene encodes CDR1 KGHSH and CDR2 LQKENI. CDR3 length equals 11 residues. The V end lost 5 bases, the J end lost 2 bases, and 2 bases lay between the germline ends. CDR3 nucleotides: TGTGCCAGCTCATCCACAGATACGCAGTATTTT. This sequence encodes CASSSTDTQYF. The full variable domain, completed using reference TRBV18 and TRBJ2-3, is NAGVMQNPRHLVRRRGQEARLRCSPMKGHSHVYWYRQLPEEGLKFMVYLQKENIIDESGMPKERFSAEFPKEGPSILRIQQVVRGDSAAYFCASSSTDTQYFGPGTRLTVL.

CDR3 sequence: CASSQGQTYEQYF. CDR3 nucleotides: TGCGCCAGCAGCCAGGGACAGACCTACGAGCAGTACTTC. This chain links TRBV4-1 with TRBJ2-7, with 7 bases that match TRBD1. V was pared by 3 bases and J by 2 bases, with 1 base of the junction left unmatched. The CDR3 contains 13 residues. Germline CDR1 and CDR2: MGHRA and YSYEKL.

The chain is built from TRBV30 and TRBJ1-2; 8 nucleotides align to TRBD1. V lost 4 bases to trimming and J lost 3 bases; unmatched junction nucleotides: 7. This CDR3 has 14 amino acids. The germline V gene has CDR1 GTSNPN and CDR2 SVGIG (reference sequence). The CDR3 here is CAWTSKTGDYGYTF. CDR3 in DNA: TGTGCCTGGACCTCCAAGACAGGGGACTATGGCTACACCTTC.

The chain links TRBV5-1 to TRBJ1-1, with a tentative D call TRBD1 (5 bases). The CDR3 spans 13 residues. V was clipped by 0 bases and J by 3 bases, with 6 bases between them. Germline CDR1 reads SGHRS; CDR2 reads YFSETQ. The CDR3 sequence: CASSLDRHTEAFF. The CDR3 DNA reads as TGCGCCAGCAGCTTGGACAGGCACACTGAAGCTTTCTTT. The variable domain in full, with the rest retrieved from reference TRBV5-1 and TRBJ1-1, is KAGVTQTPRYLIKTRGQQVTLSCSPISGHRSVSWYQQTPGQGLQFLFEYFSETQRNKGNFPGRFSGRQFSNSRSEMNVSTLELGDSALYLCASSLDRHTEAFFGQGTRLTVV.

A note on this clone: Other DNA sequences in the sample encode the same CDR3. The chain couples TRBV5-1 to TRBJ2-5; D uncertain. The germline V and J ends were trimmed by 4 bases and 3 bases, with 7 bases remaining between them. The CDR3 spans 12 residues. From germline, CDR1 is SGHRS and CDR2 YFSETQ. CDR3 sequence (DNA): TGCGCCAGCAGCCAAACAGAAGAGACCCAGTACTTC. It encodes CASSQTEETQYF.

The chain carries TRBV2 and TRBJ2-4, with 9 positions matching TRBD1. Germline V gene lookup returns CDR1 SNHLY and CDR2 FYNNEI. The CDR3 loop spans 17 amino acids. The trim removed 6 bases at V and 1 base at J, leaving 10 bases unmatched. This CDR3 reads CASSGIQGAGAKNIQYF. For the CDR3, the DNA is TGTGCCAGCAGCGGTATACAGGGGGCTGGGGCCAAAAACATTCAGTACTTC.

The chain joins TRBV30 to TRBJ2-2; D gene uncertain. CDR3 length: 13 amino acids. The germline V gene encodes CDR1 GTSNPN and CDR2 SVGIG (reference sequence). Between the trimmed V and J ends, which lost 4 bases and 6 bases, there was a span of 12 bases. CDR3 nucleotides: TGTGCCTGGAAATTTAGGGCGGCCGGGGAGCTGTTTTTT. Its translation is CAWKFRAAGELFF.

In its sample, this clone was seen once. The chain links TRBV27 to TRBJ2-7; D gene uncertain. V was pared by 6 bases and J by 1 base, with 7 bases between. The CDR3 length is 12 residues. CDR1 and CDR2 from the germline V gene are MNHEY and SMNVEV (reference sequence). The CDR3 DNA is TGTGCCAGCAGAAGCGCGTCCTACGAGCAGTACTTC. Translating gives CASRSASYEQYF.

The sample holds many counts of this clone. The chain combines TRBV30 with TRBJ2-2; D perhaps matches TRBD1 (5 bases). Germline V CDR1 and CDR2: GTSNPN, SVGIG (reference sequence). This CDR3 is built from 15 residues. V lost 3 bases to trimming and J lost 5 bases, with 16 bases between them. The CDR3 DNA is TGTGCCTGGAGCGAAGGGGCCGATAGGACCGGGGAGCTGTTTTTT. Amino acid sequence: CAWSEGADRTGELFF.

The chain is built from TRBV6-6 and TRBJ2-1; D possibly corresponds to TRBD2 (5 bases). Trimming took 5 bases from V and 0 from J, leaving 11 bases between them. The CDR3 loop spans 15 amino acids. Germline V lookup: CDR1 MNHNY, CDR2 SVGAGI (reference sequence). CDR3 bases: TGTGCCAGCAGTCCCGGACTGATCTCCTACAATGAGCAGTTCTTC. It is translated as CASSPGLISYNEQFF.

Note on this clone: This is likely an artifact of a read error, given a far larger clone one base away. The sample carries other DNA sequences with the same CDR3. V usage is TRBV5-4 and J usage is TRBJ2-7; D ambiguous. Trimming took off 4 bases at V and 5 bases at J, with 13 bases between the two ends. The V gene's germline CDR1 is SGHNT and CDR2 YYREEE (reference sequence). There are 13 residues in the CDR3. For the CDR3, the DNA is TGTGCCAGCAGCCTCTCCTCCGTCCACGAGCAGTACTTC. It is translated as CASSLSSVHEQYF.

This clone was seen at least ten times. The rearrangement joins TRBV30 to TRBJ2-7; 10 bases fit TRBD2. The CDR3 loop spans 16 amino acids. CDR1 and CDR2 from the germline V gene are GTSNPN and SVGIG (reference sequence). J was trimmed by 1 base and V by 2 bases; bases with no gene match: 8. The CDR3 DNA follows: TGTGCCTGGAGTCGATTTAGCGGGAGGTTATCCTACGAGCAGTACTTC. Translation: CAWSRFSGRLSYEQYF.

The V gene is TRBV29-1, the J gene TRBJ2-1, with 14 bases aligning to TRBD2. The CDR3 consists of 17 residues. Trimming cost V 7 bases and J 4 bases; bases outside gene matches: 12. CDR1 and CDR2 (germline): SQVTM, ANQGSEA. The CDR3 is CSAAGTSGSRRYNEQFF. Written as DNA, the CDR3 is TGCAGCGCGGCCGGGACTAGCGGGAGCCGGCGGTACAATGAGCAGTTCTTC.

The DNA of the CDR3 is TGTGCCAGTAGTATTGGGACAGGGGAGGGCACCTACGAGCAGTACTTC. This sequence encodes CASSIGTGEGTYEQYF. V and J are TRBV19 and TRBJ2-7; 10 bases fit TRBD1. The CDR3 covers 16 residues. V lost 3 bases, J lost 2 bases, and 7 bases stayed unmatched. CDR1 and CDR2 (germline): LNHDA, SQIVND (reference sequence).

The chain has TRBV4-2 and TRBJ1-1, with 7 bases matching TRBD1. Germline CDR1 LGHNA, CDR2 YNFKEQ. The CDR3 length is 15 residues. V was clipped by 0 bases and J by 5 bases; unmatched bases: 6. The CDR3 loop reads CASSQEVTGKTEAFF. In nucleotides, the CDR3 is TGTGCCAGCAGCCAAGAAGTGACAGGGAAGACTGAAGCTTTCTTT.

The chain carries TRBV4-3 and TRBJ2-1; D is undetermined. The CDR3 has 13 residues. Germline V gene lookup returns CDR1 LGHNA and CDR2 YSLEER. V lost 1 base, J lost 5 bases, and 6 bases lay in between. In nucleotides, the CDR3 is TGCGCCAGCAGCCAAGGCCCTAACAATGAGCAGTTCTTC. Residues: CASSQGPNNEQFF.

V usage is TRBV10-3 and J usage is TRBJ1-2; TRBD1 agrees at 7 bases. Germline V gene lookup returns CDR1 ENHRY and CDR2 SYGVKD. The V segment lost 5 bases and the J segment 4 bases; nucleotides outside the gene matches: 7. The CDR3 is made up of 14 amino acids. The CDR3 region is CAISQGGTVYGYTF. CDR3 sequence (DNA): TGTGCCATCAGTCAGGGGGGAACCGTCTATGGCTACACCTTC.

This clone was seen more than once but under ten times. The chain recombines TRBV28 with TRBJ2-7; D remains unclear. V was clipped by 3 bases and J by 5 bases, with 8 bases between them. The CDR3 runs 12 residues. Germline CDR1 MDHEN, CDR2 SYDVKM. The DNA of the CDR3 is TGTGCCAGCAGTTTTGGCAAGCACGAGCAGTACTTC. Translation: CASSFGKHEQYF.

The chain links TRBV28 to TRBJ1-1; 10 bases are shared with TRBD1. V shed 5 bases, J shed 5 bases, and the junction held 5 bases outside the gene matches. Germline assignment: CDR1 MDHEN and CDR2 SYDVKM. CDR3 size: 14 residues. The CDR3 sequence: CASSQPGQGTEAFF. The CDR3 bases are TGTGCCAGCAGTCAACCGGGACAGGGGACTGAAGCTTTCTTT.